This T cell receptor beta chain comes out of a study of T-cell memory formation after mild COVID-19. This clonotype occurred once. Its antigen is still unknown. Study results and caveats: Some responding clones appeared in pre-infection memory, suggesting cross-reactive memory joined.

A single record per CDR3 protein comes from TCRdb applying MiXCR to the 5' RACE reads. The sample includes 550,000 to 600,000 distinct CDR3 sequences, roughly 22% of them seen just once. Germline CDR1 SGHRS, CDR2 YFSETQ. V gave up 4 bases and J gave up 2 bases; unmatched junction bases: 9. CDR3 size: 16 residues. The sample taken for sequencing was PBMCs or a T cell subset sorted from them (not recorded which). The chain recombines TRBV5-1 with TRBJ2-3; 8 bases match TRBD2. The sequence came from an adult woman who had mild COVID-19 (a few samples of this study predate the infection). Cell type and time point are not known. CDR3 in amino acids: CASSRPPAGVTDTQYF. CDR3 DNA sequence: TGCGCCAGCAGCCGCCCTCCAGCGGGGGTCACAGATACGCAGTATTTT.